What follows is one T cell receptor beta chain and its context. The junction shows a germline mismatch at one end, possibly a read error. The template was RNA from unsorted bulk tissue. These data are taken from a study of tumor and adjacent non-tumor tissue in lung cancer. CDR3 length: 14 residues. The germline V gene encodes CDR1 SGHNT and CDR2 YENEEA. The library came from three nested PCR rounds adapted from ARM-PCR protocols. In TCRdb, the multiplex PCR reads were re-called with MiXCR into one record per CDR3 protein. Here the sample spans over 110,000 distinct CDR3 sequences, about 71% being singletons.

The TCR comes from a man aged 55 to 70 with small cell lung cancer. The sequenced material came from lung tumor tissue. The chain carries TRBV11-3 and TRBJ2-3; D gene unclear. The CDR3 is CVSSLNSSTDTQYF. CDR3 coding DNA: TGTGTCAGCAGCTTAAACAGCAGCACAGATACGCAGTATTTT.